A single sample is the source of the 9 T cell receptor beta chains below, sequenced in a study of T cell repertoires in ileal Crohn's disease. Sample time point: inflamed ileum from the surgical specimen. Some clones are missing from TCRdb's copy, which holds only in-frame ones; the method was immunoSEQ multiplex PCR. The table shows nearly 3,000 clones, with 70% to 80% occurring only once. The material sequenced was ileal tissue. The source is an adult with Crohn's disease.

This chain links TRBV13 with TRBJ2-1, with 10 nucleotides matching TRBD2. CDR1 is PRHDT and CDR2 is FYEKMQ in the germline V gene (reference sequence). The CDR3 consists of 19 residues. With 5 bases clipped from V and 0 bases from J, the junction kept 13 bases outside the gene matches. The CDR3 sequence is CASSGRTSGNRGSYNEQFF. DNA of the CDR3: TGTGCCAGCAGCGGACGGACTAGCGGCAATAGGGGCTCCTACAATGAGCAGTTCTTC.

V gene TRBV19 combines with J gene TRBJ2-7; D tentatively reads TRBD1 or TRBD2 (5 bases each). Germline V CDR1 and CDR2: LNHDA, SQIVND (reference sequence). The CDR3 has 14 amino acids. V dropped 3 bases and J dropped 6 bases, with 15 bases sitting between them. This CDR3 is CASSMGLHGGEQYF. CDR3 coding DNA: TGTGCCAGTAGTATGGGGCTACATGGGGGCGAGCAGTACTTC. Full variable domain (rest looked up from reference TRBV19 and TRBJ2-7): DGGITQSPKYLFRKEGQNVTLSCEQNLNHDAMYWYRQDPGQGLRLIYYSQIVNDFQKGDIAEGYSVSREKKESFPLTVTSAQKNPTAFYLCASSMGLHGGEQYFGPGTRLTVT.

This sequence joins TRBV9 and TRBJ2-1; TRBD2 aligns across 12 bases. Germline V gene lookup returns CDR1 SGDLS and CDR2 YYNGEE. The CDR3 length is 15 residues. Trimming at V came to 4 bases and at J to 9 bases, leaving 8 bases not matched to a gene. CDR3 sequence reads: CASSPWTSGKIEQFF. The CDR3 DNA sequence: TGTGCCAGCAGCCCCTGGACTAGCGGGAAGATTGAGCAGTTCTTC.

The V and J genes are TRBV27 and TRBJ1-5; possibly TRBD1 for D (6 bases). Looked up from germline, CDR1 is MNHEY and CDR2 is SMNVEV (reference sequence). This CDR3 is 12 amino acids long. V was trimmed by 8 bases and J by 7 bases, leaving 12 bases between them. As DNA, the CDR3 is TGTGCCAGCGGCCAGGGGTGGCAGCCCCAGCATTTT. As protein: CASGQGWQPQHF.

CDR3 sequence reads: CASSEGDNSPLHF. Here the CDR3 DNA reads TGTGCCAGCAGTGAAGGGGATAATTCACCCCTCCACTTT. The chain joins TRBV6-4 to TRBJ1-6, with D perhaps TRBD1 (5 bases). From germline, CDR1 is MRHNA and CDR2 SNTAGT. Trimming shortened V by 3 bases and J by 5 bases, and 5 bases separated the two germline ends. The CDR3 covers 13 residues.

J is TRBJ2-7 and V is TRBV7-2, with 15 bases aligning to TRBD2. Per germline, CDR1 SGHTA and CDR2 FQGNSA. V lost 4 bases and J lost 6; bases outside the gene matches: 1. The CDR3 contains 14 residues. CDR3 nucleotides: TGTGCCAGCAGCTGGACTAGCGGGAGGGCCGAGCAGTACTTC. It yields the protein CASSWTSGRAEQYF.

The CDR3 region is CASSSGTGRGPYEQYF. The CDR3 bases are TGTGCCAGCAGTTCCGGGACGGGGAGGGGACCCTACGAGCAGTACTTC. The J gene is TRBJ2-7, the V gene TRBV27; 7 bases match TRBD2. This CDR3 comprises 16 residues. The V gene end was trimmed by 4 bases and the J gene end by 2 bases; junction bases not matched to a gene: 11. Germline assignment: CDR1 MNHEY and CDR2 SMNVEV (reference sequence).

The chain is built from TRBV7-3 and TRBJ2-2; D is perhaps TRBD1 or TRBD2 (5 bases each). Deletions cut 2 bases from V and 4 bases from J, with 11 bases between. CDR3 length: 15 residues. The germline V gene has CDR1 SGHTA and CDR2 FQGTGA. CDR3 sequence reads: CASSLGGAGTGELFF. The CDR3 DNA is TGTGCCAGCAGCTTAGGGGGAGCCGGCACCGGGGAGCTGTTTTTT.

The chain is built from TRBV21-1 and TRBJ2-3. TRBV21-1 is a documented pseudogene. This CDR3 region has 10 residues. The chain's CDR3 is CASTWDTQYF. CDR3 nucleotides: TGTGCCAGCACCTGGGATACGCAGTATTTT.